This TCR beta chain was obtained from a study of tumor-infiltrating lymphocytes in primary liver carcinoma. Whole-study context: Patients diagnosed with primary liver carcinoma received treatment through surgical resection.

In regard to this clonotype: Its antigen is not known. One base away lies a much larger clone, so this may be a sequencing read error.

This CDR3 has 15 residues. The V gene's germline CDR1 is SGHAT and CDR2 FQNNGV. After removal of 5 bases from V and 6 bases from J, the junction contained 9 bases not matched to a gene. Unsorted whole blood served as the source of blood RNA, and germline DNA was extracted as well. The patients, who had chronic HBV infection, were treatment-naive (untreated). Presurgery, around 3.9 milliliters of peripheral blood were collected. Study-level points and caveats: Tumors significantly exceeded blood in top-250-clone fraction (p = 0.039).

Constant-region priming of 500 ng total RNA yielded TCR beta cDNA. Modified slightly, ARM-PCR produced TCR beta libraries over three nested multiplex PCR rounds. Use of TRBV1-TRBV30 forward primers with a C-beta reverse primer characterized the first two PCR rounds, which lasted about 11 cycles each. TCRdb re-derived calls from the multiplex PCR reads in MiXCR, one entry per CDR3 protein. The sample records about 180,000 distinct CDR3 sequences, about 60% being singletons. This receptor was identified in a man in his forties with primary liver carcinoma and hepatitis B virus infection. The sequenced sample consisted of peripheral blood. The J gene is TRBJ2-2, the V gene TRBV11-2; 7 nucleotides agree with TRBD2. The CDR3 nucleotides read TGTGCCAGCAGCCAATCGGGACTAAAAGCCGGGGAGCTGTTTTTT. Translated: CASSQSGLKAGELFF.